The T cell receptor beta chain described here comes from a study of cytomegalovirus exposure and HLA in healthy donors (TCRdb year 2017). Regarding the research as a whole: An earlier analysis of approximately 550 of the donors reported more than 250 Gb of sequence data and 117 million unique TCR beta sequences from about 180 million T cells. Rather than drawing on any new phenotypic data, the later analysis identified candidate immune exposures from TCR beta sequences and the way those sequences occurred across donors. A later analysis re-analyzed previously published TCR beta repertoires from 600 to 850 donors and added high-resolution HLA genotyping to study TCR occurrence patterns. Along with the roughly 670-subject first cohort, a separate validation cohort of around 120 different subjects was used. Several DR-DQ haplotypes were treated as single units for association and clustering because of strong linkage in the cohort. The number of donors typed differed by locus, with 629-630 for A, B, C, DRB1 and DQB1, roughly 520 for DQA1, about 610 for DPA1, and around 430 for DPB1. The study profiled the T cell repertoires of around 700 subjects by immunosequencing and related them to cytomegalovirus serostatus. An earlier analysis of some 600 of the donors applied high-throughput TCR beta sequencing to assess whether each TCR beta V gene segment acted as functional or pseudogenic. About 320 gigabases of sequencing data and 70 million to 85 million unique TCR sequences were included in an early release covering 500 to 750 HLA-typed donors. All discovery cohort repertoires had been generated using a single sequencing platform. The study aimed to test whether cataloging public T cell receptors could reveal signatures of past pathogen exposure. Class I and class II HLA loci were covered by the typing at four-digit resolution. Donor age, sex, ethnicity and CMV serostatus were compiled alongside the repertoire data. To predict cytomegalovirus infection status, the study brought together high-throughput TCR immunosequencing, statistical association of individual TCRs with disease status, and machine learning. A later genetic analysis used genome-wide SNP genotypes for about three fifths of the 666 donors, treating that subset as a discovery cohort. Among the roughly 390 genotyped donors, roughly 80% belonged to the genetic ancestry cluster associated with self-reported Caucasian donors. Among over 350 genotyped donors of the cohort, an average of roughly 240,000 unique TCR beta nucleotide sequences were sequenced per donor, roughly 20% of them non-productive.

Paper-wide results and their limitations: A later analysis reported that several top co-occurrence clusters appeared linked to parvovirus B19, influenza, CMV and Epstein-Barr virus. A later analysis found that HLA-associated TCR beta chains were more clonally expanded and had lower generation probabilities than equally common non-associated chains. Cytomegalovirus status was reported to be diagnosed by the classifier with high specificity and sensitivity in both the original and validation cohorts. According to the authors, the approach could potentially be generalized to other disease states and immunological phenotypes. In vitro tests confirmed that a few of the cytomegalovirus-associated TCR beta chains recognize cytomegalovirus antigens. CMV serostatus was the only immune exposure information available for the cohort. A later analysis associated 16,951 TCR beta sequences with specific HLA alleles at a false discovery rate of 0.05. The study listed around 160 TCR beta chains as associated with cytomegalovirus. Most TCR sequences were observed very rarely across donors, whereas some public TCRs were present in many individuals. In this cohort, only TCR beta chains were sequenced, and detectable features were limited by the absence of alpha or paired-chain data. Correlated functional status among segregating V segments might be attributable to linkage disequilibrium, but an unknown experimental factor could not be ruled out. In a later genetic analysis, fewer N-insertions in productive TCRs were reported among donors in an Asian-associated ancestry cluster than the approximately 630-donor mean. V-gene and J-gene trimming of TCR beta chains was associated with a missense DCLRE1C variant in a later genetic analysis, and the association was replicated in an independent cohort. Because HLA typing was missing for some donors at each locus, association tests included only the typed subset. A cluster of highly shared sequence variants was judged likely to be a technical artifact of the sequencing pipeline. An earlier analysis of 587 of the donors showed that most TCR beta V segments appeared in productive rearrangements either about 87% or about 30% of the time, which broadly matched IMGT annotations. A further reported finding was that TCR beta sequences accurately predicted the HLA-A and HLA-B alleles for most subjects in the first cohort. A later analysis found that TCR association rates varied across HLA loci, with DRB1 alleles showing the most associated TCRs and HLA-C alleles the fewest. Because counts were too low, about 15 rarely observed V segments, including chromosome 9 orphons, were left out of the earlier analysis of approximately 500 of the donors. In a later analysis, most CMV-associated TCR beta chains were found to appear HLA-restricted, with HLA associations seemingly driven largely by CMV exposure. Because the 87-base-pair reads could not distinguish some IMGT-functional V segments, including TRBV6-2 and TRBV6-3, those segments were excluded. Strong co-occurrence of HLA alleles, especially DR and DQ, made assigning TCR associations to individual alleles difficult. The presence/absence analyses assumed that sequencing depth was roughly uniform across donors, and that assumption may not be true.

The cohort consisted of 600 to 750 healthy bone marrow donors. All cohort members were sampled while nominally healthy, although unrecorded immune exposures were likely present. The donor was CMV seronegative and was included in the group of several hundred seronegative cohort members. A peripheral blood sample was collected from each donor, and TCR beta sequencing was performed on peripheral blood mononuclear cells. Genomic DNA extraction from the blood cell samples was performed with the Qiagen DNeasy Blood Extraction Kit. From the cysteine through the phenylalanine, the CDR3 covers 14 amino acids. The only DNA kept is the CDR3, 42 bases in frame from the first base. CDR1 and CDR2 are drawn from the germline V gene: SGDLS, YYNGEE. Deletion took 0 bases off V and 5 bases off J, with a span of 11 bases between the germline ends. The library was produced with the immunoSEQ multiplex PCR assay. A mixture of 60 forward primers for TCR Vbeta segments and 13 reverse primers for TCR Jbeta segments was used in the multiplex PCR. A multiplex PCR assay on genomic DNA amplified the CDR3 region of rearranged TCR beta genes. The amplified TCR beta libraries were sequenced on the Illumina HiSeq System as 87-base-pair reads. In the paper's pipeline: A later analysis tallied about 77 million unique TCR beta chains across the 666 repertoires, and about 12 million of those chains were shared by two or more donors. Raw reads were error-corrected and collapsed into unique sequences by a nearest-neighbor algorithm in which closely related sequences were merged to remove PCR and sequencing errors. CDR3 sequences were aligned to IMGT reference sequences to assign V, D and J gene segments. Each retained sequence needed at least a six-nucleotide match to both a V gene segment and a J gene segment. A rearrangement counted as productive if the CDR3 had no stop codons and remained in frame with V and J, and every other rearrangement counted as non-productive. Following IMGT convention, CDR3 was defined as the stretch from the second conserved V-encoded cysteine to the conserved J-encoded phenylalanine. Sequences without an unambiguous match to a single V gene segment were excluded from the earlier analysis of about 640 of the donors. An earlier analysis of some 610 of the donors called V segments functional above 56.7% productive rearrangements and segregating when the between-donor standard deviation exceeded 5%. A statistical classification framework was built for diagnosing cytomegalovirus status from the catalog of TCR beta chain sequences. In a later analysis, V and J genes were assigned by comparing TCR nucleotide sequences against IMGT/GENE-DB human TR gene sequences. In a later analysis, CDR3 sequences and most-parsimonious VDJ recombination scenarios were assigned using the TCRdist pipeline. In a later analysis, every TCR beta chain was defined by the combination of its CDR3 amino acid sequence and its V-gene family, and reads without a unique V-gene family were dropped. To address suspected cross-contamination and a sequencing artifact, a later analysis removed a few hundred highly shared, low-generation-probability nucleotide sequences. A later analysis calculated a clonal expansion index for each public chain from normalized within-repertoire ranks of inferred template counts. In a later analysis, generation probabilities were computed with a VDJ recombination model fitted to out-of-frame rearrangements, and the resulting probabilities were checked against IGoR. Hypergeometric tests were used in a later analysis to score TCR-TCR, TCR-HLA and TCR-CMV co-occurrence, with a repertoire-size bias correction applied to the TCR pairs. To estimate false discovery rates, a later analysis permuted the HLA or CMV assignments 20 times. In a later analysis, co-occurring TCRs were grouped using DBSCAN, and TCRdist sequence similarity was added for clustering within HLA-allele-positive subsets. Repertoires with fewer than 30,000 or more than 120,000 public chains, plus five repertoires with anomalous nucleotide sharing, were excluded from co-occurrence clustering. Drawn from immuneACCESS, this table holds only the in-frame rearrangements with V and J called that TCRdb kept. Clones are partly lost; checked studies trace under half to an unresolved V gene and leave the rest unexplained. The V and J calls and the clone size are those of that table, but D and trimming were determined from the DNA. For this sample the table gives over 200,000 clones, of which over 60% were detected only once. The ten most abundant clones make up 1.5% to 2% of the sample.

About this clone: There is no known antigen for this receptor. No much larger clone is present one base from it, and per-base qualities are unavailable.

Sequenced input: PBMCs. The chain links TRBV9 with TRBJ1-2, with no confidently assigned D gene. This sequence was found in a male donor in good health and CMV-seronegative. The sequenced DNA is TGTGCCAGCAGCGTAGTTGGCAAACCATATGGCTACACCTTC. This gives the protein CASSVVGKPYGYTF.